These T cell receptor beta chains were read from a single sample in a study of shared clonotypes between healthy human individuals. Here immunoSEQ multiplex PCR was the method, and the copy in TCRdb shows in-frame clones only, minus some. This sample has hundreds of thousands of clones, with around 77% found just once. The sequencing input was PBMCs. The receptors stem from a woman aged 40 to 55 in good health. Some clones in this sample may be carry-over from other donors' samples. CDR3s include the opening cysteine and the closing phenylalanine or tryptophan. A D gene is named only where the DNA matches it firmly. Size tells how often a clone was seen (once, few, many) or the class of an expanded clone, and some rows leave it out.

V gene,J gene,D gene,clone size,CDR3 DNA,CDR3 protein
TRBV5-1,TRBJ2-5,.,.,TGCGCCAGCAGCACCGCGACAGCAGAGACCCAGTACTTC,CASSTATAETQYF
TRBV29-1,TRBJ2-7,.,.,TGCAGCGTAACAACAGGGTCGGCCGAGCAGTACTTC,CSVTTGSAEQYF
TRBV9,TRBJ2-3,TRBD2,.,TGTGCCAGCAGCCCCACCAGCGGGAGGGCCCCAGATACGCAGTATTTT,CASSPTSGRAPDTQYF
TRBV7-9,TRBJ1-1,TRBD1,many,TGTGCCAGCAGCTTAGCAGGGGGCATTTATGGCACTGAAGCTTTCTTT,CASSLAGGIYGTEAFF
TRBV7-3,TRBJ2-2,.,many,TGTGCCAGCAGCTTAATTGGCGGGAATTCGGGCGGGGAGCTGTTTTTT,CASSLIGGNSGGELFF
TRBV9,TRBJ1-1,.,.,TGTGCCAGCAGCGTAACCCAGAACACTGAAGCTTTCTTT,CASSVTQNTEAFF
TRBV4-1,TRBJ2-1,TRBD2,.,TGCGCCAGCAGTGCCGGGAGGCTAGCTAACTACAATGAGCAGTTCTTC,CASSAGRLANYNEQFF
TRBV5-8,TRBJ1-2,.,.,TGTGCCAGCAGCTTGTATCGGGCGCCGAATGGCTACACCTTC,CASSLYRAPNGYTF
TRBV19,TRBJ2-1,TRBD2,.,TGTGCCAGTAGTATAGGGACTAGCGGGAGGACTTACAATGAGCAGTTCTTC,CASSIGTSGRTYNEQFF
TRBV5-1,TRBJ2-5,TRBD2,.,TGCGCCAGCAGCAACGCCGGGACTAGACAAGAGACCCAGTACTTC,CASSNAGTRQETQYF
TRBV25-1,TRBJ2-5,TRBD2,.,TGTGCCAGCAGTGACCAGACTAGCGGGAGCGGGGAGACCCAGTACTTC,CASSDQTSGSGETQYF